Sequencing of this TCR beta chain was carried out in a study of long-term antiretroviral therapy in people with HIV. General study points: Against controls, HIV repertoires showed narrower ranges of CDR3 length.

The V gene's germline CDR1 is MNHNS and CDR2 SASEGT. CDR3 length: 15 amino acids. V was clipped by 2 bases and J by 1 base, with 9 bases between them. With survey level as its setting, the immunoSEQ assay was v3.0. Sequencing of each sample targeted about 35,000-50,000 T-cell genomes. The repertoire was sequenced with immunoSEQ multiplex PCR; TCRdb's copy has only in-frame clones and lacks some. The sample consists of about 20,000 clones, over 80% of them appearing once. Of note for this clone: Antigen specificity is unknown.

Source: unsorted PBMCs, taken 1.2 years after starting antiretroviral therapy. This chain links TRBV6-1 with TRBJ2-1; D unclear. This receptor was identified in a woman between 40 and 50 years old with HIV. CDR3 in amino acids: CASSEYGVSYNEQFF. The DNA of the CDR3 is TGTGCCAGCAGTGAATATGGGGTTTCCTACAATGAGCAGTTCTTC.